The 20 T cell receptor beta chains reported below all come from one sample, sequenced in a study of follicular helper T cells after annual influenza vaccination. Time point here: 2015-2016 season, 7 days after influenza vaccination. Sequencing used immunoSEQ multiplex PCR; TCRdb keeps in-frame clones, though not all of them. The sample records over 6,000 clones, roughly four fifths being singletons. The specimen comprised CXCR5- memory CD4+ T cells sorted from blood, sampled 7 days after influenza vaccination. These receptors originate from an adult who received the influenza vaccine.

CDR3 sequence reads: CASSLTLQGGYGYTF. The CDR3 nucleotides are TGCGCCAGCAGCCTTACACTACAGGGTGGCTATGGCTACACCTTC. The chain carries TRBV4-3 and TRBJ1-2, with D maybe TRBD1 (6 bases). CDR1 is LGHNA, CDR2 YSLEER, per germline. The CDR3 runs 15 residues. V lost 4 bases to trimming and J lost 4 bases, with 16 bases between them.

This chain links TRBV18 with TRBJ1-1; D is unresolved. The CDR3 has 12 amino acids. CDR1 KGHSH and CDR2 LQKENI come from the germline V gene. Trimming stripped 4 bases from V and 1 base from J, with 4 bases between. CDR3 bases: TGTGCCAGCTCACGACGGAACACTGAAGCTTTCTTT. Protein product: CASSRRNTEAFF.

Regarding this clone: Mismatch with germline at one junction end may stem from a read error. The same CDR3 can be traced to other DNA sequences in this sample. The CDR3 nucleotides read TGTGCCAGCAGCTTACCAGGGGTAGGCTCTGGAAATACCATATATTTT. It translates to CASSLPGVGSGNTIYF. The genes are TRBV11-2 and TRBJ1-3; tentative D call: TRBD1 (6 bases). Looked up from germline, CDR1 is SGHAT and CDR2 is FQNNGV. The CDR3 consists of 16 residues.

The sample holds one count of this clone. For the CDR3, the DNA is TGTGCCAGCAGCTCTGGGACAGGGGGCGCATCCTACGAGCAGTACTTC. Translation: CASSSGTGGASYEQYF. This chain uses TRBV11-2 with TRBJ2-7, with TRBD1 matching over 12 bases. Trimming at V came to 4 bases and at J to 1 base, leaving 5 bases not matched to a gene. From germline, CDR1 is SGHAT and CDR2 FQNNGV. The CDR3 totals 16 residues. Drawing the rest from reference TRBV11-2 and TRBJ2-7, the complete variable domain is EAGVAQSPRYKIIEKRQSVAFWCNPISGHATLYWYQQILGQGPKLLIQFQNNGVVDDSQLPKDRFSAERLKGVDSTLKIQPAKLEDSAVYLCASSSGTGGASYEQYFGPGTRLTVT.

This clone was counted only a few times. The chain recombines TRBV9 with TRBJ2-7, with 7 bases aligning to TRBD1. Germline CDR1 and CDR2: SGDLS and YYNGEE. V shed 4 bases, J shed 5 bases, and the junction held 6 bases outside the gene matches. This CDR3 has 13 residues. The CDR3 is CASSFGTVHEQYF. CDR3 sequence (DNA): TGTGCCAGCAGCTTCGGGACAGTTCACGAGCAGTACTTC.

V gene TRBV6-5 combines with J gene TRBJ2-2; D might be TRBD1 or TRBD2, each matching 5 bases. V lost 5 bases, J lost 6 bases, and 16 bases lay in between. This CDR3 is built from 15 residues. Germline V gene data show CDR1 as MNHEY and CDR2 as SVGAGI. CDR3 sequence (DNA): TGTGCCAGCAGTGCCCGGGGCCCCAACCCCGGGGAGCTGTTTTTT. It yields the protein CASSARGPNPGELFF.

This chain uses TRBV11-2 with TRBJ2-1; 9 nucleotides agree with TRBD1. Germline values: CDR1 SGHAT, CDR2 FQNNGV. The CDR3 runs 16 residues. The J segment lost 6 bases and the V segment lost 5 bases, leaving 11 bases of the junction unmatched. In DNA form, the CDR3 reads TGTGCCAGCAGCCCCCTCGCTAGACAGGGGGGCAATGAGCAGTTCTTC. Protein sequence: CASSPLARQGGNEQFF.

This chain joins TRBV7-3 and TRBJ2-3; TRBD2 agrees at 9 bases. The length of the CDR3 is 19 residues. The J segment lost 1 base and the V segment lost 0 bases, leaving 11 bases of the junction unmatched. Germline CDR1 and CDR2: SGHTA and FQGTGA. CDR3 sequence: CASSLTPQRGAYRTDTQYF. The CDR3 DNA is TGTGCCAGCAGCTTAACCCCCCAGCGGGGGGCTTATCGCACAGATACGCAGTATTTT.

The chain joins TRBV4-2 to TRBJ2-3; 10 positions match TRBD2. CDR1 and CDR2 (germline): LGHNA, YNFKEQ. This CDR3 comprises 17 residues. The junction had 12 bases not matched to a gene; V was cut back by 5 bases and J by 4 bases. In DNA, the CDR3 is TGTGCCAGCAGCTCCACCTGGGAAGCGGGGGGGCCAGATACGCAGTATTTT. Translated, it gives CASSSTWEAGGPDTQYF.

The V call is TRBV29-1, the J call TRBJ2-3; TRBD2 agrees at 7 bases. This CDR3 is 14 amino acids long. CDR1 is SQVTM, CDR2 ANQGSEA, per germline. J was trimmed by 0 bases and V by 7 bases; bases with no gene match: 7. This chain's CDR3 is CSAQLASSTDTQYF. CDR3 in DNA: TGCAGCGCCCAACTAGCGTCTAGCACAGATACGCAGTATTTT.

Concerning this clone: One junction end disagrees with the germline gene, perhaps due to a read error. V is TRBV18 and J is TRBJ2-3, with D perhaps matching TRBD2 (7 bases). CDR3 length: 15 residues. CDR1 is KGHSH and CDR2 is LQKENI in the germline V gene. Written as DNA, the CDR3 is TGTGCCACCTCATATGGGGGGGCCAACACAGATACGCAGTATTTT. The encoded protein is CATSYGGANTDTQYF. The entire variable domain, with the rest obtained from reference TRBV18 and TRBJ2-3, is as follows: NAGVMQNPRHLVRRRGQEARLRCSPMKGHSHVYWYRQLPEEGLKFMVYLQKENIIDESGMPKERFSAEFPKEGPSILRIQQVVRGDSAAYFCATSYGGANTDTQYFGPGTRLTVL.

As regards this clone: One junction end disagrees with the germline gene, perhaps due to a read error. The rearrangement links TRBV6-6 to TRBJ2-3; D call uncertain. The V gene's germline CDR1 is MNHNY and CDR2 SVGAGI (reference sequence). This CDR3 spans 14 amino acids. The CDR3 loop is CAIKTPPRTDTQYF. As DNA, the CDR3 is TGCGCGATCAAGACCCCACCTCGCACAGATACGCAGTATTTT.

The chain recombines TRBV19 with TRBJ2-1, with 8 bases fitting TRBD2. Germline values: CDR1 LNHDA, CDR2 SQIVND (reference sequence). The CDR3 runs 16 residues. J lost 3 bases, V lost 6 bases, and 10 bases had no gene match. The CDR3, as DNA: TGTGCCAGTAGCCCCTCCGGCGCGGGAGGCTACAATGAGCAGTTCTTC. Protein: CASSPSGAGGYNEQFF.

V gene TRBV29-1 combines with J gene TRBJ1-1, with no clear D. V lost 4 bases, J lost 1 base, and 7 bases lay in between. Germline lookup yields CDR1 SQVTM and CDR2 ANQGSEA. The CDR3 runs to 12 residues. The CDR3 coding sequence is TGCAGCGTTGCGCACCAGAACACTGAAGCTTTCTTT. It specifies CSVAHQNTEAFF.

The V gene is TRBV6-5, the J gene TRBJ2-7, with no clear D. The CDR3 contains 12 residues. Germline V CDR1 and CDR2: MNHEY, SVGAGI. The V end lost 5 bases, the J end lost 6 bases, and 11 bases lay between the germline ends. The CDR3 protein is CASSTVAGEQYF. The CDR3 DNA reads as TGTGCCAGCAGTACCGTCGCTGGCGAGCAGTACTTC.

This clone appeared a single time. The chain has TRBV27 and TRBJ2-5, with D uncertain. This CDR3 region has 15 residues. Germline V gene sequence: CDR1 MNHEY, CDR2 SMNVEV (reference sequence). V was shortened by 2 bases and J by 1 base, with 11 bases between the two germline ends. CDR3 residues: CASSLGLDLQETQYF. The CDR3 coding sequence is TGTGCCAGCAGTTTAGGGTTAGATCTCCAAGAGACCCAGTACTTC.

The chain couples TRBV15 to TRBJ2-7; D remains unclear. There are 12 residues in the CDR3. Trimming removed 4 bases from V and 7 bases from J, with 11 bases in between. Germline CDR1 and CDR2: LNHNV and YYDKDF (reference sequence). CDR3 sequence reads: CATSKAAGEQYF. The CDR3 nucleotides are TGTGCCACCAGCAAGGCCGCCGGTGAGCAGTACTTC.

V usage is TRBV19 and J usage is TRBJ2-2, with D unresolved. The CDR3 length is 14 residues. Germline assignment: CDR1 LNHDA and CDR2 SQIVND (reference sequence). Trimming removed 2 bases at V and 2 bases at J, with 6 bases between. DNA for the CDR3: TGTGCCAGTAGTATACAACCAAACACCGGGGAGCTGTTTTTT. It codes for CASSIQPNTGELFF.

The CDR3 protein is CASSWGHEKLFF. The CDR3 DNA sequence: TGTGCCAGCAGCTGGGGGCATGAAAAACTGTTTTTT. The chain recombines TRBV28 with TRBJ1-4; tentative D call: TRBD1 (6 bases). V dropped 6 bases and J dropped 6 bases, with 8 bases sitting between them. From germline, CDR1 is MDHEN and CDR2 SYDVKM. The length of the CDR3 is 12 residues.

This chain uses TRBV28 with TRBJ2-6; 7 bases match TRBD1. Unmatched junction bases numbered 6, after V lost 5 bases and J lost 2 bases. This CDR3 comprises 16 residues. Germline V lookup: CDR1 MDHEN, CDR2 SYDVKM. CDR3 nucleotide sequence: TGTGCCAGCAGTCGCATCACAGGGGCTGGGGCCAACGTCCTGACTTTC. Protein: CASSRITGAGANVLTF. The full variable domain, completed using reference TRBV28 and TRBJ2-6, is DVKVTQSSRYLVKRTGEKVFLECVQDMDHENMFWYRQDPGLGLRLIYFSYDVKMKEKGDIPEGYSVSREKKERFSLILESASTNQTSMYLCASSRITGAGANVLTFGAGSRLTVL.